What follows are 28 T cell receptor beta chains derived from one specimen sequenced in a study of blood T cell repertoires in COVID-19. Only in-frame clones appear in the TCRdb table, and some are missing; sequencing was by immunoSEQ multiplex PCR. The sample yields roughly 390,000 clones, 80% to 90% seen once. The sequenced material came from peripheral blood. Source of these receptors: a woman aged 30 to 39 with COVID-19, enrolled during active disease.

The CDR3 region has the DNA TGTGCCAGCAGCTTGGGTCGGACTGTTCGGAACACTGAAGCTTTCTTT. This sequence encodes CASSLGRTVRNTEAFF. The chain carries TRBV5-5 and TRBJ1-1; D is uncertain. CDR1 SGHKS and CDR2 YYEKEE come from the germline V gene (reference sequence). V lost 0 bases, J lost 1 base, and 13 bases lay in between. This CDR3 region has 16 residues.

J is TRBJ2-1 and V is TRBV7-9; the D is unclear. This CDR3 comprises 12 residues. Trimming pared 1 base from V and 7 bases from J, leaving 5 bases between. The V gene's germline CDR1 is SEHNR and CDR2 FQNEAQ (reference sequence). This chain's CDR3 is CASSLDWNEQFF. The CDR3 DNA sequence: TGTGCCAGCAGCTTAGACTGGAATGAGCAGTTCTTC.

The chain has TRBV19 and TRBJ1-5, with a weak D call TRBD1 (6 bases). Germline V gene sequence: CDR1 LNHDA, CDR2 SQIVND (reference sequence). The CDR3 consists of 14 residues. V lost 5 bases and J lost 4, with 12 bases in between. Written as DNA, the CDR3 is TGTGCCAGTAGTCCACAGGGATGGAATCAGCCCCAGCATTTT. This codes for CASSPQGWNQPQHF.

The chain links TRBV5-1 to TRBJ1-2; 10 bases match TRBD1. The CDR3 covers 15 residues. The germline V gene encodes CDR1 SGHRS and CDR2 YFSETQ. The junction had 6 bases not matched to a gene; V was cut back by 4 bases and J by 3 bases. CDR3 DNA sequence: TGCGCCAGCAGCGCGAGACAGGGGGCGTACTATGGCTACACCTTC. Translation gives CASSARQGAYYGYTF.

This sequence joins TRBV5-5 and TRBJ2-1, with TRBD2 identical over 10 bases. This CDR3 comprises 17 residues. Trimming took 0 bases from V and 8 from J; bases not matched to a gene: 11. CDR1 is SGHKS and CDR2 is YYEKEE in the germline V gene (reference sequence). The CDR3 DNA follows: TGTGCCAGCAGCTTGGGCCTAGCGGGGGCTGTAGGGCATGAGCAGTTCTTC. Its translation is CASSLGLAGAVGHEQFF.

This clone was observed a single time. The rearrangement uses TRBV5-1 and TRBJ1-4, with 8 positions matching TRBD1. The CDR3 has 16 amino acids. After removal of 0 bases from V and 7 bases from J, the junction contained 8 bases not matched to a gene. Germline CDR1 reads SGHRS; CDR2 reads YFSETQ. The CDR3 loop is CASSLGTGGSAEKLFF. The CDR3 nucleotides are TGCGCCAGCAGCTTGGGAACAGGGGGGAGTGCTGAAAAACTGTTTTTT.

Concerning this clone itself: Other DNA sequences in this sample translate to the same CDR3. The chain is built from TRBV7-3 and TRBJ2-2; 9 bases map to TRBD2. This CDR3 comprises 15 residues. The germline V gene has CDR1 SGHTA and CDR2 FQGTGA. The J segment lost 2 bases and the V segment lost 3 bases, leaving 1 base of the junction unmatched. CDR3 in amino acids: CASSLTSGNTGELFF. The CDR3 DNA sequence: TGTGCCAGCAGCTTGACTAGCGGTAACACCGGGGAGCTGTTTTTT.

The CDR3, as DNA: TGCAGCGTTCAGGGGTCCTACGAGCAGTACTTC. Protein sequence: CSVQGSYEQYF. The J gene is TRBJ2-7, the V gene TRBV29-1; a weak D match, TRBD1 (6 bases). CDR1 and CDR2 (germline): SQVTM, ANQGSEA. V dropped 5 bases and J dropped 1 base, with 6 bases sitting between them. This CDR3 is built from 11 residues.

The chain employs TRBV11-1 and TRBJ2-3, with TRBD1 identical over 8 bases. This CDR3 comprises 16 residues. V lost 3 bases, J lost 4 bases, and 9 bases stayed unmatched. Germline V gives CDR1 SGHAT, CDR2 FQDESV (reference sequence). The CDR3 nucleotides read TGTGCCAGCAGCTTCTGGACAGGGCGAGGGGCAGATACGCAGTATTTT. Translated: CASSFWTGRGADTQYF.

This chain connects TRBV24-1 to TRBJ2-3; TRBD1 is a possible D gene (6 bases). Germline assignment: CDR1 KGHDR and CDR2 SFDVKD. The CDR3 is 13 amino acids. Trimming took off 4 bases at V and 7 bases at J, with 11 bases between the two ends. CDR3 DNA: TGTGCCACCAGTGACCCGGGGACACATACGCAGTATTTT. Residues: CATSDPGTHTQYF.

This clone was found once. This sequence joins TRBV30 and TRBJ2-3; no firm D call. The CDR3 extends over 13 amino acids. Germline CDR1 reads GTSNPN; CDR2 reads SVGIG (reference sequence). Trimming removed 4 bases at V and 10 bases at J, with 18 bases between. In DNA form, the CDR3 reads TGTGCCTGGAATTCGGTGGTAGGCCAGGCGCAGTATTTT. Its translation is CAWNSVVGQAQYF.

This chain uses TRBV19 with TRBJ1-5, with 7 bases identical to TRBD1. This CDR3 is built from 14 residues. V lost 2 bases and J lost 6; bases outside the gene matches: 4. CDR1 is LNHDA and CDR2 is SQIVND in the germline V gene (reference sequence). The CDR3 DNA is TGTGCCAGTAGTATATCGACAGGGATTCAGCCCCAGCATTTT. Translated, it gives CASSISTGIQPQHF.

The V and J genes are TRBV28 and TRBJ2-7; no definite D call. The ends were cut back, 7 bases at V and 5 bases at J, with 12 bases in the middle. This CDR3 contains 12 residues. CDR1 and CDR2 (germline): MDHEN, SYDVKM. The CDR3 region has the DNA TGTGCCAGCACCCTCGGAGAAAACGAGCAGTACTTC. Its translation is CASTLGENEQYF.

V and J are TRBV19 and TRBJ1-1; no clear D. Trimming removed 1 base at V and 0 bases at J, with 9 bases between. Looked up from germline, CDR1 is LNHDA and CDR2 is SQIVND (reference sequence). The CDR3 extends over 15 amino acids. DNA of the CDR3: TGTGCCAGTAGTATAGGCGCACCAATGAACACTGAAGCTTTCTTT. It translates to CASSIGAPMNTEAFF.

The chain has TRBV27 and TRBJ1-1, with 8 bases identical to TRBD1. The germline CDR1 and CDR2 sequences are MNHEY and SMNVEV (reference sequence). This CDR3 contains 14 residues. With 11 bases clipped from V and 6 bases from J, the junction kept 14 bases outside the gene matches. The CDR3 sequence: CALFLHDRGAEAFF. Written as DNA, the CDR3 is TGTGCCCTATTCTTACACGACAGGGGCGCTGAAGCTTTCTTT.

This clone occurred once. V is TRBV7-3 and J is TRBJ2-2; TRBD2 matches at 12 bases. The CDR3 totals 16 residues. V lost 4 bases and J lost 5; bases outside the gene matches: 5. Germline V gene sequence: CDR1 SGHTA, CDR2 FQGTGA. CDR3 DNA sequence: TGTGCCAGCAGCTCGACTAGCGGGAGAGATACCGGGGAGCTGTTTTTT. This encodes CASSSTSGRDTGELFF. The whole variable domain, remainder taken from reference TRBV7-3 and TRBJ2-2, is GAGVSQTPSNKVTEKGKYVELRCDPISGHTALYWYRQSLGQGPEFLIYFQGTGAADDSGLPNDRFFAVRPEGSVSTLKIQRTERGDSAVYLCASSSTSGRDTGELFFGEGSRLTVL.

The rearrangement uses TRBV5-6 and TRBJ2-7; TRBD2 agrees at 12 bases. The V gene end was trimmed by 0 bases and the J gene end by 3 bases; junction bases not matched to a gene: 4. Per the germline V gene, CDR1 is SGHDT and CDR2 is YYEEEE. This CDR3 has 16 amino acids. The CDR3 sequence is CASSLAGTSGFYEQYF. The CDR3, as DNA: TGTGCCAGCAGCTTGGCCGGGACTAGCGGGTTCTACGAGCAGTACTTC.

J is TRBJ2-1 and V is TRBV24-1; maybe TRBD2 (5 bases). Germline V CDR1 and CDR2: KGHDR, SFDVKD. Trimming took 4 bases from V and 11 from J, leaving 11 bases between them. The length of the CDR3 is 12 residues. The CDR3 DNA follows: TGTGCCACCAGTGAGATGGGGAGAAAGCAGTTCTTC. Its protein product is CATSEMGRKQFF.

This sequence joins TRBV18 and TRBJ1-6; D is perhaps TRBD1 (6 bases). Per germline, CDR1 KGHSH and CDR2 LQKENI. The CDR3 has 15 residues. Trimming cost V 0 bases and J 9 bases, with 12 bases left between them. The CDR3 region has the DNA TGTGCCAGCTCACCACCGAACAGGGAAGGTTCACCCCTCCACTTT. It translates to CASSPPNREGSPLHF.

The V call is TRBV10-1, the J call TRBJ2-5; possible D gene TRBD2, 6 bases. Germline CDR1 reads WNHNN; CDR2 reads SYGVQD (reference sequence). This CDR3 region has 14 residues. V shed 2 bases and J shed 5 bases, with 12 bases lying between them. The CDR3 sequence: CASSEGGMKETQYF. The CDR3 DNA sequence: TGCGCCAGCAGTGAGGGCGGGATGAAGGAGACCCAGTACTTC.

This chain uses TRBV6-1 with TRBJ2-5; D may be TRBD2 (5 bases). Trimming took 1 base from V and 5 from J, leaving 23 bases between them. This CDR3 has 18 residues. CDR1 and CDR2 (germline): MNHNS, SASEGT. Here the CDR3 reads CASSEVGPGRPPGETQYF. The CDR3 DNA is TGTGCCAGCAGTGAAGTTGGGCCAGGCAGGCCTCCGGGGGAGACCCAGTACTTC.

The genes are TRBV11-2 and TRBJ1-5, with a weak D call TRBD1 (5 bases). There are 15 residues in the CDR3. The germline CDR1 and CDR2 sequences are SGHAT and FQNNGV. V was cut by 0 bases and J by 4 bases, with 10 bases left in between. The CDR3 is CASSLDWAGNQPQHF. CDR3 sequence (DNA): TGTGCCAGCAGCTTAGATTGGGCAGGGAATCAGCCCCAGCATTTT. The complete variable domain, with remaining parts taken from reference TRBV11-2 and TRBJ1-5, reads EAGVAQSPRYKIIEKRQSVAFWCNPISGHATLYWYQQILGQGPKLLIQFQNNGVVDDSQLPKDRFSAERLKGVDSTLKIQPAKLEDSAVYLCASSLDWAGNQPQHFGDGTRLSIL.

The chain is built from TRBV3-1 (or the pseudogene TRBV3-2) and TRBJ2-7, with 10 positions matching TRBD2. The CDR3 totals 14 residues. Germline V CDR1 and CDR2: LGHDT, YNNKEL (reference sequence). Trimming cost V 1 base and J 6 bases; bases outside gene matches: 3. The chain's CDR3 is CASSQVLAGVEQYF. CDR3 coding DNA: TGTGCCAGCAGCCAAGTTCTAGCGGGAGTCGAGCAGTACTTC.

This clone was counted only a few times. Other DNA sequences in this specimen translate into the identical CDR3. The chain carries TRBV5-1 and TRBJ1-1; TRBD1 matches at 7 bases. Germline trimming cut 4 bases from V and 4 bases from J; bases unmatched to any gene: 7. This CDR3 contains 14 residues. The germline CDR1 and CDR2 sequences are SGHRS and YFSETQ. The CDR3 spells CASSLRQGGTEAFF. The CDR3 DNA sequence: TGCGCCAGCAGCCTAAGACAGGGAGGCACTGAAGCTTTCTTT.

The chain joins TRBV27 to TRBJ2-1, with D possibly matching TRBD2 (7 bases). The CDR3 has 14 residues. Germline V gene data show CDR1 as MNHEY and CDR2 as SMNVEV (reference sequence). V shed 6 bases and J shed 8 bases, with 17 bases lying between them. This chain's CDR3 is CASRRGGAGDEQFF. CDR3 nucleotide sequence: TGTGCCAGCAGGAGGGGGGGGGCGGGAGATGAGCAGTTCTTC.

The chain recombines TRBV5-1 with TRBJ2-1, with TRBD2 matching 13 bases. Germline V gene data show CDR1 as SGHRS and CDR2 as YFSETQ. The CDR3 length is 14 residues. The ends lost 4 bases at V and 5 bases at J; junction bases unmatched: 0. This chain's CDR3 is CASSGTSGNNEQFF. The CDR3 coding sequence is TGCGCCAGCAGCGGGACTAGCGGGAACAATGAGCAGTTCTTC.

The rearrangement uses TRBV2 and TRBJ1-2, with TRBD1 matching over 9 bases. The CDR3 is made up of 16 amino acids. V dropped 7 bases and J dropped 0; count of bases not matched to a gene: 9. Germline V gives CDR1 SNHLY, CDR2 FYNNEI. The CDR3 region is CASIRDRAIPNYGYTF. In DNA, the CDR3 is TGTGCCAGCATAAGGGACAGGGCCATCCCTAACTATGGCTACACCTTC.

This clone was recorded once. The genes are TRBV4-3 and TRBJ1-6, with TRBD1 matching over 8 bases. V shed 2 bases and J 12 bases; nucleotides not matched to a gene: 3. CDR1 LGHNA and CDR2 YSLEER come from the germline V gene. This CDR3 has 13 amino acids. In DNA, the CDR3 is TGCGCCAGCAGCCAAAAAACAGGGGGACCCCTCCACTTT. It encodes CASSQKTGGPLHF.